What follows are 26 T cell receptor beta chains derived from one specimen sequenced in a study of T cell changes during pregnancy in multiple sclerosis. Sequenced by immunoSEQ multiplex PCR; TCRdb stores in-frame clones only, minus some. The sample contains over 50,000 clones, approximately 87% of which appear only once. Sample: peripheral blood from another person, used as feeder cells. The receptors come from a human donor whose cells served as feeder cells for cultures in a pregnancy study.

The rearrangement joins TRBV7-9 to TRBJ2-5, with D possibly called TRBD1 or TRBD2 (5 bases each). CDR3 length equals 15 residues. Germline V gene data show CDR1 as SEHNR and CDR2 as FQNEAQ (reference sequence). Trimming stripped 8 bases from V and 5 bases from J, with 21 bases between. This CDR3 is CASHPLRGSGETQYF. The CDR3, as DNA: TGTGCCAGCCACCCCCTACGGGGTTCAGGGGAGACCCAGTACTTC.

J is TRBJ2-7 and V is TRBV5-1; no clear D. The CDR3 runs to 16 residues. The germline gives CDR1 SGHRS, CDR2 YFSETQ. Trimming stripped 0 bases from V and 7 bases from J, with 20 bases between. The CDR3 region has the DNA TGCGCCAGCAGCTTGGCAACCGGGCCCGTGAGAGGAGAGCAGTACTTC. Its protein is CASSLATGPVRGEQYF.

This clone was picked up a small number of times. J is TRBJ1-5 and V is TRBV2; 7 positions agree with TRBD1. CDR1 is SNHLY and CDR2 is FYNNEI in the germline V gene. This CDR3 comprises 14 residues. Unmatched junction bases numbered 6, after V lost 7 bases and J lost 3 bases. The CDR3 reads CASTLGQNNQPQHF. Written as DNA, the CDR3 is TGTGCCAGCACTCTGGGACAGAACAATCAGCCCCAGCATTTT.

The V call is TRBV9, the J call TRBJ2-7; TRBD1 might be the D (5 bases). The V and J ends lost 3 bases and 0 bases respectively, with 13 bases between them. The CDR3 has 15 amino acids. The germline gives CDR1 SGDLS, CDR2 YYNGEE. The CDR3 nucleotides are TGTGCCAGCAGCGGTCAGGGTCCGAGCTCCTACGAGCAGTACTTC. Encoded protein: CASSGQGPSSYEQYF.

The chain employs TRBV5-1 and TRBJ1-5; D gene ambiguous. This CDR3 is built from 15 residues. The V gene lost 4 bases and the J gene lost 3 bases, with 14 bases spanning the gap. The germline V gene encodes CDR1 SGHRS and CDR2 YFSETQ. The CDR3, as DNA: TGCGCCAGCAGCCTAGATGACGGATACAATCAGCCCCAGCATTTT. Encoded protein: CASSLDDGYNQPQHF.

The genes are TRBV7-9 and TRBJ2-7; D possibly corresponds to TRBD1 (5 bases). Germline V gene data show CDR1 as SEHNR and CDR2 as FQNEAQ (reference sequence). The CDR3 is 15 residues long. The V and J ends lost 5 bases and 2 bases respectively, with 16 bases between them. This CDR3 reads CASSPGAERTYEQYF. The DNA of the CDR3 is TGTGCCAGCAGCCCTGGGGCAGAACGAACCTACGAGCAGTACTTC.

This clone was seen more than once but under ten times. The rearrangement joins TRBV18 to TRBJ2-5; D is perhaps TRBD1 (6 bases). CDR1 and CDR2 (germline): KGHSH, LQKENI. With 2 bases removed from V and 0 bases from J, the gap between germline ends came to 7 bases. CDR3 length equals 14 residues. CDR3 residues: CASSPRTDQETQYF. In nucleotides, the CDR3 is TGTGCCAGCTCACCAAGGACAGACCAAGAGACCCAGTACTTC.

This clone appeared a few times. The chain combines TRBV7-8 with TRBJ1-2; D not certain. V shed 2 bases and J shed 6 bases, with 10 bases lying between them. CDR1 and CDR2 (germline): SGHVS, FQNEAQ. The CDR3 extends over 13 amino acids. The CDR3 spells CASSLTGQNGYTF. Written as DNA, the CDR3 is TGTGCCAGCAGCTTAACTGGGCAGAATGGCTACACCTTC.

V and J are TRBV5-5 and TRBJ2-2; 14 nucleotides line up with TRBD2. The CDR3 runs to 18 residues. Per germline, CDR1 SGHKS and CDR2 YYEKEE (reference sequence). V dropped 0 bases and J dropped 0; count of bases not matched to a gene: 1. The CDR3 sequence is CASSLGLAGGPNTGELFF. CDR3 DNA: TGTGCCAGCAGCTTGGGACTAGCGGGAGGGCCGAACACCGGGGAGCTGTTTTTT.

This sequence joins TRBV4-1 and TRBJ1-4, with unresolved D. V dropped 2 bases and J dropped 7 bases, with 11 bases sitting between them. This CDR3 has 14 amino acids. Germline loops: CDR1 MGHRA, CDR2 YSYEKL. CDR3 sequence (DNA): TGCGCCAGCAGCCAAATCTCAGGCGTTGAAAAACTGTTTTTT. It is translated as CASSQISGVEKLFF.

J is TRBJ1-6 and V is TRBV27, with TRBD1 matching over 7 bases. The ends lost 4 bases at V and 7 bases at J; junction bases unmatched: 4. The CDR3 extends over 14 amino acids. Germline CDR1 and CDR2: MNHEY and SMNVEV (reference sequence). CDR3 loop: CASSYRDRNSPLHF. In nucleotides, the CDR3 is TGTGCCAGCAGTTACCGGGACAGAAATTCACCCCTCCACTTT.

The rearrangement links TRBV9 to TRBJ2-3; TRBD2 aligns across 10 bases. The length of the CDR3 is 18 residues. The ends lost 0 bases at V and 0 bases at J; junction bases unmatched: 7. CDR1 and CDR2 (germline): SGDLS, YYNGEE. The CDR3 DNA follows: TGTGCCAGCAGCGTAGGGCCTCTAGCGGGGGCTAGCACAGATACGCAGTATTTT. Its translation: CASSVGPLAGASTDTQYF. Based on the CDR3 plus reference TRBV9 and TRBJ2-3, the full variable domain is DSGVTQTPKHLITATGQRVTLRCSPRSGDLSVYWYQQSLDQGLQFLIQYYNGEERAKGNILERFSAQQFPDLHSELNLSSLELGDSALYFCASSVGPLAGASTDTQYFGPGTRLTVL.

In its sample, this clone was seen once. The V call is TRBV6-5, the J call TRBJ1-2, with unresolved D. Germline V gene data show CDR1 as MNHEY and CDR2 as SVGAGI. Trimming removed 5 bases from V and 3 bases from J, with 4 bases in between. This CDR3 has 11 amino acids. This CDR3 is CASSGYYGYTF. The CDR3 DNA follows: TGTGCCAGCAGTGGATACTATGGCTACACCTTC.

The chain has TRBV18 and TRBJ2-3; TRBD1 matches at 7 bases. J was trimmed by 5 bases and V by 5 bases; bases with no gene match: 7. CDR3 size: 14 residues. Germline CDR1 and CDR2: KGHSH and LQKENI. The CDR3 reads CASSRTGEGDTQYF. The CDR3 nucleotides are TGTGCCAGCTCAAGGACAGGTGAGGGAGATACGCAGTATTTT.

This clone came up once. This chain's CDR3 is CASTLSVGGANTGELFF. The CDR3 DNA reads TGTGCCAGCACCTTATCGGTAGGAGGGGCGAACACCGGGGAGCTGTTTTTT. The chain joins TRBV27 to TRBJ2-2; possible D gene TRBD2, 6 bases. The CDR3 has 17 amino acids. Trimming left V 7 bases short and J 0 bases short, with 18 bases between. Germline-derived CDR1 and CDR2 are MNHEY and SMNVEV (reference sequence).

The gene calls are TRBV9 and TRBJ2-1, with D perhaps matching TRBD2 (6 bases). The V and J ends lost 4 bases and 1 base respectively, with 21 bases between them. Per germline, CDR1 SGDLS and CDR2 YYNGEE. This CDR3 spans 18 amino acids. The DNA for the CDR3 is TGTGCCAGCAGCCCCGATAAGAGTGAAGGAGGGTCCTACAATGAGCAGTTCTTC. Translated: CASSPDKSEGGSYNEQFF.

This rearrangement joins TRBV4-2 to TRBJ1-5; 9 nucleotides agree with TRBD1. Germline CDR1 LGHNA, CDR2 YNFKEQ. The CDR3 is 15 residues long. V lost 1 base to trimming and J lost 4 bases; unmatched junction nucleotides: 2. CDR3 coding DNA: TGTGCCAGCAGCCAAGGGACAGGGGCGAATCAGCCCCAGCATTTT. Translated, it gives CASSQGTGANQPQHF.

V usage is TRBV15 and J usage is TRBJ1-3; no clear D gene. CDR3 length equals 17 residues. Trimming cost V 0 bases and J 0 bases, with 12 bases left between them. Looked up from germline, CDR1 is LNHNV and CDR2 is YYDKDF (reference sequence). The CDR3 reads CATSRETAESSGNTIYF. The CDR3, as DNA: TGTGCCACCAGCAGAGAAACGGCGGAGTCCTCTGGAAACACCATATATTTT.

This chain connects TRBV19 to TRBJ1-1; a weak D match, TRBD1 (6 bases). The CDR3 length is 14 residues. The germline gives CDR1 LNHDA, CDR2 SQIVND (reference sequence). V shed 3 bases and J shed 4 bases, with 12 bases lying between them. The DNA for the CDR3 is TGTGCCAGTAGTATTGGGTTAGGGGGCACTGAAGCTTTCTTT. This translates into CASSIGLGGTEAFF. The full variable domain, rest sourced from reference TRBV19 and TRBJ1-1, is DGGITQSPKYLFRKEGQNVTLSCEQNLNHDAMYWYRQDPGQGLRLIYYSQIVNDFQKGDIAEGYSVSREKKESFPLTVTSAQKNPTAFYLCASSIGLGGTEAFFGQGTRLTVV.

The chain couples TRBV29-1 to TRBJ1-2, with D perhaps matching TRBD1 (5 bases). The CDR3 is made up of 14 amino acids. V lost 6 bases, J lost 0 bases, and 14 bases lay in between. The germline CDR1 and CDR2 sequences are SQVTM and ANQGSEA. The CDR3 loop is CSVDTQRTNYGYTF. The CDR3 region has the DNA TGCAGCGTGGACACACAGAGAACTAACTATGGCTACACCTTC.

The genes are TRBV7-8 and TRBJ2-3, with 9 bases fitting TRBD1. The CDR3 has 13 residues. In germline, CDR1 is SGHVS, CDR2 FQNEAQ. J gave up 5 bases and V 5 bases, and 2 bases lay outside the gene matches. CDR3 in amino acids: CASSQDRGDTQYF. CDR3 in DNA: TGTGCCAGCAGCCAGGACAGGGGAGATACGCAGTATTTT.

The rearrangement links TRBV15 to TRBJ1-6; 10 nucleotides align to TRBD1. The CDR3 totals 14 residues. The germline gives CDR1 LNHNV, CDR2 YYDKDF (reference sequence). V lost 3 bases and J lost 8; bases outside the gene matches: 1. CDR3 sequence reads: CATSSGQGDSPLHF. Here the CDR3 DNA reads TGTGCCACCAGCAGCGGACAGGGGGATTCACCCCTCCACTTT.

The chain links TRBV29-1 to TRBJ2-1; 8 bases align to TRBD1. Germline CDR1 SQVTM, CDR2 ANQGSEA. The trim removed 3 bases at V and 6 bases at J, leaving 7 bases unmatched. The CDR3 totals 14 residues. Here the CDR3 reads CSVDKSGTGNEQFF. The CDR3 region has the DNA TGCAGCGTTGATAAGTCAGGGACAGGCAATGAGCAGTTCTTC.

CDR3 coding DNA: TGTGCCAGCAGCTTGTCGGGAGGGCCTCACAATGAGCAGTTCTTC. It translates to CASSLSGGPHNEQFF. This sequence joins TRBV5-6 and TRBJ2-1, with 8 bases fitting TRBD2. V shed 1 base, J shed 5 bases, and the junction held 5 bases outside the gene matches. Germline V CDR1 and CDR2: SGHDT, YYEEEE. CDR3 length equals 15 residues. Complete variable domain (other parts from reference TRBV5-6 and TRBJ2-1): DAGVTQSPTHLIKTRGQQVTLRCSPKSGHDTVSWYQQALGQGPQFIFQYYEEEERQRGNFPDRFSGHQFPNYSSELNVNALLLGDSALYLCASSLSGGPHNEQFFGPGTRLTVL.

The chain employs TRBV11-3 and TRBJ2-3; a possible D gene is TRBD2 (6 bases). The CDR3 has 15 amino acids. Germline CDR1 and CDR2: SGHNT and YENEEA. V dropped 4 bases and J dropped 4 bases, with 15 bases sitting between them. CDR3 in DNA: TGTGCCAGCAGCTCCCAGGGAGGTGGTGCAGATACGCAGTATTTT. Protein sequence: CASSSQGGGADTQYF.

CDR3 protein: CASSLAALEPGVTEAFF. The CDR3 coding sequence is TGCGCCAGCAGCTTGGCTGCCCTAGAGCCAGGGGTTACTGAAGCTTTCTTT. This chain connects TRBV5-1 to TRBJ1-1, with D tentatively TRBD1 (6 bases). The CDR3 covers 17 residues. Germline-derived CDR1 and CDR2 are SGHRS and YFSETQ. V lost 0 bases, J lost 5 bases, and 20 bases lay in between.